What follows are 4 T cell receptor beta chains derived from one specimen sequenced in a study of T cells in Graves' hyperthyroidism and ophthalmopathy (dated 2019 in TCRdb). The library was prepared using multiplex PCR. Sequencing was carried out with an Illumina HiSeq 2000. TCR beta CDR3 regions were amplified from RNA transcripts. The first round of RT-PCR for the TCR CDR3 was performed with the HTBI primer set and the Qiagen OneStep RT-PCR kit. The raw public data were reprocessed by TCRdb itself: fastp quality trimming at Q25, MiXCR clonotype calling, in-frame beta chains only. Every distinct CDR3 protein forms one entry, paired with its most common genes and DNA. The sample yields approximately 400,000 distinct CDR3 sequences; 15% to 18% were counted once. The biggest ten clones account for approximately 7.5% of the sample. The specimen was blood. Receptors originate from a young woman with Graves' hyperthyroidism.

This clonotype was seen many times. V is TRBV29-1 and J is TRBJ2-7, with TRBD1 matching 8 bases. The CDR3 is 13 residues long. V shed 7 bases, J shed 3 bases, and the junction held 8 bases outside the gene matches. Per the germline V gene, CDR1 is SQVTM and CDR2 is ANQGSEA. CDR3 region: CSAGQGIFYEQYF. The CDR3 region has the DNA TGCAGCGCCGGACAGGGAATATTCTACGAGCAGTACTTC.

This clonotype was observed many times. Its ends do not fully match the called genes, so a read error is possible. The chain combines TRBV5-1 with TRBJ2-7; possibly TRBD1 for D (5 bases). The germline CDR1 and CDR2 sequences are SGHRS and YFSETQ. This CDR3 is built from 13 residues. The DNA of the CDR3 is TGTGCCAGCAGTTTGGACAACTCCTACGAGCAGTACTTC. Protein product: CASSLDNSYEQYF. Supplemented by reference TRBV5-1 and TRBJ2-7, the full variable domain reads KAGVTQTPRYLIKTRGQQVTLSCSPISGHRSVSWYQQTPGQGLQFLFEYFSETQRNKGNFPGRFSGRQFSNSRSEMNVSTLELGDSALYLCASSLDNSYEQYFGPGTRLTVT.

This clonotype showed up many times. The rearrangement uses TRBV18 and TRBJ1-5; unclear D gene. CDR3 length: 14 residues. Germline values: CDR1 KGHSH, CDR2 LQKENI. The V gene lost 3 bases and the J gene lost 4 bases, with 10 bases spanning the gap. CDR3 sequence (DNA): TGTGCCAGCTCACCCATGGAGAGAAATCAGCCCCAGCATTTT. Amino acid sequence: CASSPMERNQPQHF.

The chain links TRBV2 to TRBJ1-2; no reliable D call. Germline CDR1 and CDR2: SNHLY and FYNNEI. The CDR3 spans 17 residues. With 4 bases removed from V and 2 bases from J, the gap between germline ends came to 20 bases. CDR3 nucleotides: TGTGCCAGCAGTGCGGGCATCCTGGACCTAAAGAACTATGGCTACACCTTC. It specifies CASSAGILDLKNYGYTF.